Described below is a single T cell receptor (beta chain) sequence and its context. What this receptor recognizes is not known. No base-level quality is on record; no much larger clone is a single base apart. This sample is drawn from a study of cytomegalovirus exposure and HLA in healthy donors (dated by TCRdb to about 2017). Regarding the research as a whole: According to an earlier analysis of a few hundred of the donors, roughly 180 million T cells yielded 117 million unique TCR beta sequences and 276 Gb of sequence data. Both class I and class II loci were covered by HLA typing, at four-digit resolution. Every repertoire in the discovery cohort had been generated on one and the same sequencing platform. The genetic ancestry cluster associated with self-reported Caucasian donors included 70% to 85% of the 300 to 400 genotyped donors. A later analysis re-examined previously published TCR beta repertoires from about 670 donors and added high-resolution HLA genotyping to investigate patterns of TCR occurrence. An early release that covered 640 HLA-typed donors contained 300 to 350 gigabases of sequencing data and around 85 million unique TCR sequences. A later genetic analysis used genome-wide SNP genotypes for about 65% of the roughly 700 donors, treating that subset as a discovery cohort. Donor age, sex, ethnicity and CMV serostatus were compiled alongside the repertoire data. In the later analysis, no new phenotypic data were used to find candidate immune exposures; instead, reliance was placed on TCR beta sequences and their occurrence across donors. A separate validation cohort of more than 100 different subjects was used in addition to the 666-subject first cohort. High-throughput TCR immunosequencing, statistical association of individual TCRs with disease status, and machine learning were combined to predict cytomegalovirus infection status. The number of donors typed differed by locus, with 629-630 for A, B, C, DRB1 and DQB1, more than 500 for DQA1, some 570 for DPA1, and 472 for DPB1. Because of strong linkage in the cohort, four to six DR-DQ haplotypes were treated as single units for association and clustering. Among 300 to 500 genotyped donors of the cohort, an average of approximately 240,000 unique TCR beta nucleotide sequences was sequenced per donor, of which roughly 18% were non-productive. The study aimed to test whether cataloging public T cell receptors could reveal signatures of past pathogen exposure. The T cell repertoires of under 750 subjects were profiled by immunosequencing and related to cytomegalovirus serostatus. An earlier analysis of 450 to 750 of the donors used high-throughput TCR beta sequencing to judge whether each TCR beta V gene segment behaved as functional or pseudogenic. Findings and caveats that apply to the study as a whole: In a later analysis, the rate of TCR association differed among HLA loci, with DRB1 alleles having the most associated TCRs and HLA-C alleles having the fewest. The presence/absence analyses assumed that sequencing depth was roughly uniform across donors, and that assumption may not be true. Over 15 rarely observed V segments, including chromosome 9 orphons, were excluded from the earlier analysis of about 600 of the donors because counts were too low. Most CMV-associated TCR beta chains appeared to be HLA-restricted in a later analysis, and the HLA associations seemed to be driven largely by CMV exposure. Several of the top co-occurrence clusters appeared to be linked to parvovirus B19, influenza, CMV and Epstein-Barr virus, according to a later analysis. In the study, some 160 TCR beta chains were listed as associated with cytomegalovirus. Three of the identified cytomegalovirus-associated TCR beta chains were confirmed in vitro to be specific for cytomegalovirus antigens. Compared with the 666-donor mean, donors in an Asian-associated ancestry cluster had fewer N-insertions in productive TCRs, according to a later genetic analysis. The sequencing pipeline was judged likely to have produced a cluster of highly shared sequence variants as a technical artifact. In a later analysis, 16,951 TCR beta sequences were associated with specific HLA alleles at a false discovery rate of 0.05. Because HLA typing was unavailable for some donors at each locus, only the typed subset was used in association tests. Broadly in line with IMGT annotations, most TCR beta V segments showed up in productive rearrangements about 90% or about 30% of the time in an earlier analysis of under 700 of the donors. According to the authors, the approach could potentially be generalized to other disease states and immunological phenotypes. A further reported finding was that TCR beta sequences accurately predicted the HLA-A and HLA-B alleles for most subjects in the first cohort. The classifier was reported to diagnose cytomegalovirus status with high specificity and sensitivity in both the original cohort and the validation cohort. This cohort had only TCR beta chains sequenced, and the lack of alpha or paired-chain data limited which features could be detected. A later genetic analysis associated a missense DCLRE1C variant with V-gene and J-gene trimming of TCR beta chains, and an independent cohort replicated the association. While some public TCRs were present in many individuals, most TCR sequences turned up only very rarely across donors. In a later analysis, HLA-associated TCR beta chains showed more clonal expansion and lower generation probabilities than non-associated chains that were equally common. CMV serostatus was the only immune exposure information available for the cohort. Linkage disequilibrium might explain the correlated functional status among segregating V segments, but an unknown experimental factor could not be ruled out. When HLA alleles, especially DR and DQ, strongly co-occurred, TCR associations were difficult to assign to individual alleles.

The cohort consisted of approximately 690 healthy bone marrow donors. At the time of sampling, all cohort members were nominally healthy, though unrecorded immune exposures were likely present. The donor was CMV seronegative and belonged to the group of around 350 seronegative cohort members. A peripheral blood sample was collected from each donor, and TCR beta sequencing was performed on peripheral blood mononuclear cells. Genomic DNA extraction from the blood cell samples was performed with the Qiagen DNeasy Blood Extraction Kit. Libraries were built with the immunoSEQ multiplex PCR assay. The multiplex PCR relied on a mix of 60 forward primers for TCR Vbeta segments and 13 reverse primers for TCR Jbeta segments. The CDR3 region of rearranged TCR beta genes was amplified from genomic DNA with a multiplex PCR assay. On the Illumina HiSeq System, the amplified TCR beta libraries were sequenced as 87-base-pair reads. In the original analysis: In a later analysis, tens of millions of unique TCR beta chains were counted across the roughly 610 repertoires, and approximately 11 million of these chains were shared by at least two donors. A nearest-neighbor algorithm error-corrected the raw reads and collapsed the reads into unique sequences, merging closely related sequences to remove PCR and sequencing errors. V, D and J gene segments were assigned by aligning CDR3 sequences to IMGT reference sequences. For a sequence to be retained, a match of at least six nucleotides to both a V gene segment and a J gene segment was required. Rearrangements were called productive when the CDR3 lacked stop codons and stayed in frame with V and J; all others were non-productive. CDR3 was defined according to IMGT convention as the region running from the second conserved V-encoded cysteine to the conserved J-encoded phenylalanine. Sequences without an unambiguous match to a single V gene segment were excluded from the earlier analysis of almost 600 of the donors. In an earlier analysis of several hundred of the donors, a V segment was called functional when productive rearrangements were above 56.7%, and segregating when the standard deviation between donors exceeded 5%. To diagnose cytomegalovirus status from the catalog of TCR beta chain sequences, a statistical classification framework was built. A later analysis assigned V and J genes by comparing TCR nucleotide sequences with IMGT/GENE-DB human TR gene sequences. The TCRdist pipeline was used in a later analysis to assign CDR3 sequences and most-parsimonious VDJ recombination scenarios. In a later analysis, every TCR beta chain was defined by the combination of its CDR3 amino acid sequence and its V-gene family, and reads without a unique V-gene family were dropped. A later analysis removed roughly 590 highly shared, low-generation-probability nucleotide sequences to deal with suspected cross-contamination and a sequencing artifact. A later analysis calculated a clonal expansion index for each public chain from normalized within-repertoire ranks of inferred template counts. A later analysis computed generation probabilities with a VDJ recombination model fitted to out-of-frame rearrangements, and checked the results against IGoR. A later analysis scored TCR-TCR, TCR-HLA and TCR-CMV co-occurrence with hypergeometric tests, applying a repertoire-size bias correction to TCR pairs. To estimate false discovery rates, a later analysis permuted the HLA or CMV assignments 20 times. In a later analysis, co-occurring TCRs were grouped with DBSCAN, and TCRdist sequence similarity was added when clustering was performed within HLA-allele-positive subsets. Repertoires with fewer than 30,000 or more than 120,000 public chains were left out of co-occurrence clustering, as were a handful of repertoires with anomalous nucleotide sharing. Here the immuneACCESS table is served through TCRdb, limited to in-frame sequences with V and J called. Missing clones are a known gap in these copies; in checked studies unresolved V genes cover under half, and the rest lacks a known reason. D and trimming were read from the DNA, whereas the V and J calls and clone size are those reported in that table. The sample table contains 100,000 to 150,000 clones; only one count was recorded for around four fifths of them. 1.3% to 1.5% of the sample belongs to the ten largest clones.

The sequenced sample was PBMCs. The sequence was collected from a female donor in good health and CMV-seronegative.

In nucleotides, the sequence is TGTGCCAGTAGTATGGGACAGGGAGTTTGGTCTGGGGCCAACGTCCTGACTTTC. This encodes CASSMGQGVWSGANVLTF. The chain is made from TRBV19 and TRBJ2-6, with 9 junctional bases fitting TRBD1. The CDR3 starts with the cysteine, ends with the phenylalanine, and has 18 residues. Of all the DNA, just the CDR3 is kept, 54 bases in frame from base 1. CDR1 and CDR2 are read off the germline V gene (reference sequence) as LNHDA and SQIVND. The junction shows trimming of 3 bases on V and 1 base on J, and the gene matches do not reach 7 bases of it.